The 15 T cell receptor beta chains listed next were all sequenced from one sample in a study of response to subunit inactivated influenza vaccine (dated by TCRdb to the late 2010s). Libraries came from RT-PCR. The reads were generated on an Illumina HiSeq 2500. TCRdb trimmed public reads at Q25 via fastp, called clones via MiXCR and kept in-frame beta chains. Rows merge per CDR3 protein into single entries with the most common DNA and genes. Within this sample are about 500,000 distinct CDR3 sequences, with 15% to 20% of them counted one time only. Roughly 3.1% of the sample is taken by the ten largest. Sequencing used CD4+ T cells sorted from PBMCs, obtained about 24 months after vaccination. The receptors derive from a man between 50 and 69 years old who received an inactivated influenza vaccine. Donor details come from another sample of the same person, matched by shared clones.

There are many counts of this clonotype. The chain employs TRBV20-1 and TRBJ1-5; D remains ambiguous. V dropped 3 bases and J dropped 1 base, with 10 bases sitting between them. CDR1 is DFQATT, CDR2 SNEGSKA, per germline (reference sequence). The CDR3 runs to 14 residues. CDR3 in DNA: TGCAGTGCTAGGAAACACATCAGCAATCAGCCCCAGCATTTT. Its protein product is CSARKHISNQPQHF.

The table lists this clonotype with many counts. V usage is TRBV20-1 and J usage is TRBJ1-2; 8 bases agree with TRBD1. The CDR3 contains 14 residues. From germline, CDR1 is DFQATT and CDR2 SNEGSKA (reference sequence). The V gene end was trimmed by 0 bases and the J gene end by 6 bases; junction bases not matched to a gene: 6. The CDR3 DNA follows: TGCAGTGCTAGAGATGGCAGGGGGCCTAATGGCTACACCTTC. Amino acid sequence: CSARDGRGPNGYTF.

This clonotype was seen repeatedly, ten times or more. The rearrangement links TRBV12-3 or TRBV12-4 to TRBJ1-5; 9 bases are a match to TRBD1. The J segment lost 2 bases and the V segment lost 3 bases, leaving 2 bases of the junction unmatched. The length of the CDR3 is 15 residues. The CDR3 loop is CASSLGTGRNQPQHF. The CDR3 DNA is TGTGCCAGCAGTTTGGGGACAGGGCGCAATCAGCCCCAGCATTTT.

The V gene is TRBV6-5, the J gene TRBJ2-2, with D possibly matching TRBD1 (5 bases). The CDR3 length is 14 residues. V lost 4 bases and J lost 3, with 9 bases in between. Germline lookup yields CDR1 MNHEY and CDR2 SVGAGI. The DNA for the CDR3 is TGTGCCAGCAGTTTGCTAGGGGACACCGGGGAGCTGTTTTTT. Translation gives CASSLLGDTGELFF.

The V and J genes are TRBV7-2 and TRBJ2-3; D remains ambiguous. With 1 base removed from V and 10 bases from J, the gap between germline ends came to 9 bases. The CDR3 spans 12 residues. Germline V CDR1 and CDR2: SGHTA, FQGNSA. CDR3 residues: CASSLDQAAQYF. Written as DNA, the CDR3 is TGTGCCAGCAGCTTAGACCAGGCCGCGCAGTATTTT. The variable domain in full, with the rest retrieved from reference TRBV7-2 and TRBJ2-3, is GAGVSQSPSNKVTEKGKDVELRCDPISGHTALYWYRQSLGQGLEFLIYFQGNSAPDKSGLPSDRFSAERTGGSVSTLTIQRTQQEDSAVYLCASSLDQAAQYFGPGTRLTVL.

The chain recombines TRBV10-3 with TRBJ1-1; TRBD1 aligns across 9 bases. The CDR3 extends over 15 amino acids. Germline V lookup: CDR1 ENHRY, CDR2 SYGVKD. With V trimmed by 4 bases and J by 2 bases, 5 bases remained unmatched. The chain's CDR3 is CAISGPGQGNTEAFF. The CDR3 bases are TGTGCCATCAGTGGGCCGGGACAGGGAAACACTGAAGCTTTCTTT.

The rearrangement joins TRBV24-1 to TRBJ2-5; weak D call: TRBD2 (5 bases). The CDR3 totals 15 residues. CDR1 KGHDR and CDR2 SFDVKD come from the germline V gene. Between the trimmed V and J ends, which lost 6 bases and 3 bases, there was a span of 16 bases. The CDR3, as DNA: TGTGCCACCAGTACATCGGCGGGTCTCGAAGAGACCCAGTACTTC. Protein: CATSTSAGLEETQYF.

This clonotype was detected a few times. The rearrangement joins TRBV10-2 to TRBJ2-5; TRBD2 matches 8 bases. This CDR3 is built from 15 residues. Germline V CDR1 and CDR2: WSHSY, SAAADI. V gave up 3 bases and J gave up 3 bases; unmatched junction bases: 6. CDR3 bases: TGCGCCAGCAGTGATTTTACTAGCGGTGAAGAGACCCAGTACTTC. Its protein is CASSDFTSGEETQYF.

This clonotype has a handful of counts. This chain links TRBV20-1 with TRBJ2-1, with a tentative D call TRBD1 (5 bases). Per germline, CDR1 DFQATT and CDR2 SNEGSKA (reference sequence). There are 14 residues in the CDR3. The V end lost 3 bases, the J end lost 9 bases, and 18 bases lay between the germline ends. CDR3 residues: CSASRGPTTAEQFF. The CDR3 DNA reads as TGCAGTGCTAGCCGTGGCCCTACGACAGCTGAGCAGTTCTTC.

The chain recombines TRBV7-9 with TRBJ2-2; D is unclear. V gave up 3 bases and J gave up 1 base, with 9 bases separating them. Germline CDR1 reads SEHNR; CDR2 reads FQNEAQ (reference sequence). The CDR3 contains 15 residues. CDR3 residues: CASSFAQQNTGELFF. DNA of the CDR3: TGTGCCAGCAGCTTCGCTCAGCAGAACACCGGGGAGCTGTTTTTT.

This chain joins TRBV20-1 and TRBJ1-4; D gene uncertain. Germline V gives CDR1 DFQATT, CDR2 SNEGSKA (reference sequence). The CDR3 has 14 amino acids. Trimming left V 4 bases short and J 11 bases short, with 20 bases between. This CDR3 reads CSAMPGMGLGKLFF. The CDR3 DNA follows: TGCAGTGCTATGCCGGGGATGGGGTTGGGGAAACTGTTTTTT.

DNA for the CDR3: TGCAGTGCTGAGAGGGGCAACATGAACACTGAAGCTTTCTTT. As protein: CSAERGNMNTEAFF. The chain is built from TRBV20-1 and TRBJ1-1; a possible D gene is TRBD1 (5 bases). The CDR3 spans 14 residues. The germline CDR1 and CDR2 sequences are DFQATT and SNEGSKA (reference sequence). The V end was cut by 5 bases, the J end by 0 bases, with 13 bases between.

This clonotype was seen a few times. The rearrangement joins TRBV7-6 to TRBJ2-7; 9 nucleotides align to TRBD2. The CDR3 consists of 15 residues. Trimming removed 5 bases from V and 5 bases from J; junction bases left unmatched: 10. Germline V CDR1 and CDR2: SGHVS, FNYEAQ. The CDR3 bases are TGTGCCAGCAGCCTCGGGACTAGCCCGATACACGAGCAGTACTTC. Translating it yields CASSLGTSPIHEQYF.

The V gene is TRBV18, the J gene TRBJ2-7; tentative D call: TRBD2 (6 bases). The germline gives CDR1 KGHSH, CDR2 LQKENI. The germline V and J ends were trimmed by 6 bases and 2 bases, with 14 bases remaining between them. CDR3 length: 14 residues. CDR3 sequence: CASSLLGGTYEQYF. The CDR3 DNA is TGTGCCAGCTCCCTTCTGGGAGGAACCTACGAGCAGTACTTC.

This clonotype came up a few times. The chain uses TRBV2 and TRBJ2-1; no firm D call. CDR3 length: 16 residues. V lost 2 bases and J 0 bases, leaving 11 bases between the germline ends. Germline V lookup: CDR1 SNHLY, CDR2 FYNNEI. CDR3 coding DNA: TGTGCCAGCAGTGAATACGGTTACAGCTCCTACAATGAGCAGTTCTTC. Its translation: CASSEYGYSSYNEQFF. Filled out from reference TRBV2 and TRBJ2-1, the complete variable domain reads EPEVTQTPSHQVTQMGQEVILRCVPISNHLYFYWYRQILGQKVEFLVSFYNNEISEKSEIFDDQFSVERPDGSNFTLKIRSTKLEDSAMYFCASSEYGYSSYNEQFFGPGTRLTVL.